The clone carrying this TCR beta chain was detected only a few times. Its antigen is not identified. RNA transcripts served as the template for amplifying TCR beta CDR3 regions. Carried out on the TCR CDR3, a first-round RT-PCR used the HTBI primer set. One entry per CDR3 protein results from TCRdb running MiXCR on the multiplex PCR reads. This table holds 700,000 or so distinct CDR3 sequences, about 15% found once. The data are from a study of T cells in Graves' hyperthyroidism and ophthalmopathy. Findings of the study overall: The model made its ophthalmopathy prediction, and onset followed a median approximately six months later.

The CDR3 has 14 amino acids. The trim removed 1 base at V and 3 bases at J, leaving 2 bases unmatched. Germline V gives CDR1 LGHDT, CDR2 YNNKEL (reference sequence). Hyperthyroidism patients were newly diagnosed, had disease duration under 2 months, and were aged 18 to 65 years. Exclusion criteria comprised uncontrolled infection, other autoimmune disease, pregnancy or lactation. Fresh peripheral blood, 8 to 10 ml of it, supplied the PBMCs. The V and J genes are TRBV3-1 and TRBJ2-5; 7 positions agree with TRBD2. Sequencing input: blood. This receptor was identified in a man younger than 35 with Graves' hyperthyroidism. For the CDR3, the DNA is TGTGCCAGCAGCCAAGTGGCGGGAGAAGAGACCCAGTACTTC. Translated: CASSQVAGEETQYF.